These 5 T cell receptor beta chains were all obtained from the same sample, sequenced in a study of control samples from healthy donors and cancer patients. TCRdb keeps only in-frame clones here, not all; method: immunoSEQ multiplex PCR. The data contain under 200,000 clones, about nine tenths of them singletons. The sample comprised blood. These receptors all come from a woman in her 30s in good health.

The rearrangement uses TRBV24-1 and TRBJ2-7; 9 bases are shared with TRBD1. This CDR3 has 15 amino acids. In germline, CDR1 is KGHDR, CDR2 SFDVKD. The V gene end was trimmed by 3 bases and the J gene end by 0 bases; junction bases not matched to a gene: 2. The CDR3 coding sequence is TGTGCCACCAGTGATCCGGGACAGGGCTCCTACGAGCAGTACTTC. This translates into CATSDPGQGSYEQYF.

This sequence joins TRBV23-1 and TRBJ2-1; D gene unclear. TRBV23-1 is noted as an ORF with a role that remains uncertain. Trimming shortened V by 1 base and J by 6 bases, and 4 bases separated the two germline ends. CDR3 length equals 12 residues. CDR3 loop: CASSQYGNEQFF. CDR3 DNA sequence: TGCGCCAGCAGTCAATATGGCAATGAGCAGTTCTTC.

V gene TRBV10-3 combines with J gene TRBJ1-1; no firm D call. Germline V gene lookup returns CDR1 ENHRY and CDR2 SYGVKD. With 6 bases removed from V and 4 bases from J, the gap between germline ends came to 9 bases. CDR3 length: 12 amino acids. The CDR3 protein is CAIREIGTEAFF. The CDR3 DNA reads TGTGCCATCAGGGAGATAGGCACTGAAGCTTTCTTT.

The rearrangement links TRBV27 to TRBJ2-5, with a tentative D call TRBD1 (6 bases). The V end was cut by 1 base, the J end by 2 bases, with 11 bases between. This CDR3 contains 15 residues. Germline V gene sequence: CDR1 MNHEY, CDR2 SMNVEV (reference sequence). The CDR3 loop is CASSLYGTTQETQYF. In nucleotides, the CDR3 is TGTGCCAGCAGTTTATACGGGACAACTCAAGAGACCCAGTACTTC.

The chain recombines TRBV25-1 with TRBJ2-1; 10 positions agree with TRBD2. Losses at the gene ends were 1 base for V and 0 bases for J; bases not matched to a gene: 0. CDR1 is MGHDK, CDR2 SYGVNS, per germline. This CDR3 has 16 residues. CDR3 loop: CASSESSGGSYNEQFF. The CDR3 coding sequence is TGTGCCAGCAGTGAATCTAGCGGGGGCTCCTACAATGAGCAGTTCTTC.